This TCR beta chain is drawn from a study of cytomegalovirus exposure and HLA in healthy donors. Worth noting for this clone: Its target is unknown.

Study findings and constraints: Later on, a genetic analysis was performed. It linked a missense variant in DCLRE1C with V- and J-gene trimming of TCR beta.

13 Jbeta primers and 60 Vbeta primers were used for the PCR. Sequenced by immunoSEQ multiplex PCR; TCRdb stores in-frame clones only, minus some. The table shows more than 200,000 clones, with approximately 79% occurring only once. There are 16 residues in the CDR3. Between the trimmed V and J ends, which lost 2 bases and 8 bases, there was a span of 21 bases. The germline V gene encodes CDR1 MNHEY and CDR2 SVGAGI. The chain uses TRBV6-5 and TRBJ1-2; D perhaps matches TRBD1 (5 bases). Sample: PBMCs. This clonotype was sampled from a man aged 18 to 35 in good health and CMV-seronegative. DNA of the CDR3: TGTGCCAGCAGTTACGAGGTCGCGCAAGGGACTCAAGGCTACACCTTC. Translation: CASSYEVAQGTQGYTF.